These 31 T cell receptor beta chains were all obtained from the same sample, sequenced in a study of T cells expressing NK-cell markers. TCRdb re-called the 5' RACE reads; one entry per CDR3 protein, DNA not given. The sample totals about 440,000 distinct CDR3 sequences. Input material: blood T cells: a sorted CD56 or NKG2C T cell subset, CD4+ or CD8+ T cells, or bulk PBMC T cells (not recorded which). These TCRs come from a woman aged 18-70 years in good health.

The V and J genes are TRBV27 and TRBJ2-7. The CDR3 is 14 amino acids. Germline CDR1 and CDR2: MNHEY and SMNVEV (reference sequence). CDR3: CASSFQRSSYEQYF.

This chain joins TRBV4-3 and TRBJ2-1; the TRBD1 assignment by TCRdb is unverifiable without DNA. From germline, CDR1 is LGHNA and CDR2 YSLEER. The CDR3 runs to 13 residues. CDR3 residues: CASSQEGGYEQFF.

The chain joins TRBV12-3 or TRBV12-4 to TRBJ2-3; TCRdb's D call of TRBD1 is untestable without DNA. The CDR3 is 16 residues long. The CDR3 reads CASSPGGAASTDTQYF.

The chain joins TRBV7-3 to TRBJ2-2; TCRdb indicates TRBD1, and absent DNA this call remains unverified. This CDR3 contains 14 residues. Germline CDR1 reads SGHTA; CDR2 reads FQGTGA. The chain's CDR3 is CASSQTENTGELFF.

The chain uses TRBV20-1 and TRBJ2-5; absent DNA, TCRdb's TRBD2 call cannot be checked. CDR1 and CDR2 from the germline V gene are DFQATT and SNEGSKA (reference sequence). CDR3 length equals 13 residues. The CDR3 reads CSPSRGAQETQYF.

The CDR3 reads CASRRMREQGRETQYF. The V and J genes are TRBV5-4 and TRBJ2-5; TCRdb proposes TRBD1, but this gene call is untestable without DNA. The germline V gene has CDR1 SGHNT and CDR2 YYREEE (reference sequence). This CDR3 comprises 16 residues.

The gene calls are TRBV29-1 and TRBJ2-1; TCRdb calls TRBD2, which cannot be checked without DNA. CDR3 length equals 17 residues. Germline CDR1 and CDR2: SQVTM and ANQGSEA. CDR3 region: CSVGLPVLAGAGNEQFF.

The V call is TRBV7-7, the J call TRBJ2-5; TCRdb lists TRBD1, though no DNA is available to test this call. Per the germline V gene, CDR1 is SSHAT and CDR2 is FNYEAQ (reference sequence). The CDR3 is 13 amino acids. CDR3 loop: CASSQDRAETQYF.

The CDR3 loop reads CASSQEGDQDNEQFF. The chain uses TRBV4-3 and TRBJ2-1; the TRBD1 assignment by TCRdb is unverifiable without DNA. The V gene's germline CDR1 is LGHNA and CDR2 YSLEER. The CDR3 covers 15 residues.

The V and J genes are TRBV7-9 and TRBJ2-5; without DNA, the TCRdb call of TRBD1 cannot be checked. The CDR3 runs 15 residues. Germline V gene lookup returns CDR1 SEHNR and CDR2 FQNEAQ (reference sequence). The CDR3: CASSITTGGRETQYF. The full variable domain, completed using reference TRBV7-9 and TRBJ2-5, is DTGVSQNPRHKITKRGQNVTFRCDPISEHNRLYWYRQTLGQGPEFLTYFQNEAQLEKSRLLSDRFSAERPKGSFSTLEIQRTEQGDSAMYLCASSITTGGRETQYFGPGTRLLVL.

The CDR3 here is CAISEEGAKTF. The chain joins TRBV10-3 to TRBJ1-2; TCRdb's D call of TRBD1 is untestable without DNA. Germline loops: CDR1 ENHRY, CDR2 SYGVKD. The CDR3 totals 11 residues.

This chain connects TRBV20-1 to TRBJ2-7; TCRdb names TRBD2, which stays unverified in the absence of DNA. CDR3 length equals 14 residues. CDR1 and CDR2 from the germline V gene are DFQATT and SNEGSKA (reference sequence). This CDR3 is CSAPPSGSNYEQYF.

V usage is TRBV7-8 and J usage is TRBJ2-1. The CDR3 loop spans 14 amino acids. The germline V gene encodes CDR1 SGHVS and CDR2 FQNEAQ. This CDR3 reads CASSLESTYNEQFF.

The rearrangement joins TRBV20-1 to TRBJ1-2; TCRdb reports TRBD1, a call that lacks DNA to check it against. Germline CDR1 is DFQATT and CDR2 is SNEGSKA (reference sequence). The CDR3 runs to 12 residues. The CDR3 here is CSARGGSIGYTF.

This chain uses TRBV20-1 with TRBJ2-5; the D call from TCRdb, TRBD1, cannot be confirmed without DNA. The CDR3 runs to 13 residues. Germline lookup yields CDR1 DFQATT and CDR2 SNEGSKA (reference sequence). The CDR3 region is CSAKRDAGETQYF.

The chain links TRBV20-1 to TRBJ1-5; TCRdb returns TRBD1, unconfirmable since there is no DNA. CDR1 and CDR2 (germline): DFQATT, SNEGSKA (reference sequence). The CDR3 covers 12 residues. The CDR3 sequence is CSAWTGNQPQHF.

V and J are TRBV3-1 and TRBJ1-6. Germline CDR1 and CDR2: LGHDT and YNNKEL (reference sequence). The CDR3 extends over 16 amino acids. CDR3 region: CASSQDQGGDNSPLHF.

The V gene is TRBV20-1, the J gene TRBJ2-5; lacking DNA, the TRBD2 call made by TCRdb goes unchecked. The CDR3 runs 14 residues. Germline CDR1 DFQATT, CDR2 SNEGSKA (reference sequence). The CDR3 loop reads CSARGGGPGETQYF.

V usage is TRBV9 and J usage is TRBJ2-1. The CDR3 sequence is 13 residues long. Germline CDR1 reads SGDLS; CDR2 reads YYNGEE. The CDR3 here is CASSERYYNEQFF. The full variable domain, in which reference TRBV9 and TRBJ2-1 provide the parts outside the CDR3, is DSGVTQTPKHLITATGQRVTLRCSPRSGDLSVYWYQQSLDQGLQFLIQYYNGEERAKGNILERFSAQQFPDLHSELNLSSLELGDSALYFCASSERYYNEQFFGPGTRLTVL.

This rearrangement joins TRBV6-5 to TRBJ2-5; TCRdb reports TRBD1, a call that lacks DNA to check it against. The germline V gene has CDR1 MNHEY and CDR2 SVGAGI. This CDR3 is 17 amino acids long. CDR3 sequence: CASSLLMGGDGRQTQYF.

V is TRBV6-1 and J is TRBJ2-4; TCRdb indicates TRBD2, and absent DNA this call remains unverified. Germline V CDR1 and CDR2: MNHNS, SASEGT. This CDR3 has 17 amino acids. CDR3 protein: CASSRPLAGVSKNIQYF.

The J gene is TRBJ2-5, the V gene TRBV5-1. CDR1 is SGHRS, CDR2 YFSETQ, per germline. The CDR3 length is 15 residues. The CDR3 here is CASSLEPGLQETQYF.

This chain joins TRBV11-2 and TRBJ1-2; TCRdb designates TRBD1, a call that cannot be tested without DNA. Germline loops: CDR1 SGHAT, CDR2 FQNNGV. There are 16 residues in the CDR3. CDR3 region: CASSYWESGQGNGYTF.

The rearrangement links TRBV30 to TRBJ2-2. This CDR3 is built from 11 residues. The germline V gene encodes CDR1 GTSNPN and CDR2 SVGIG (reference sequence). CDR3 region: CAWSPEGELFF.

V gene TRBV7-9 combines with J gene TRBJ2-5; TCRdb's D gene call, TRBD2, goes unchecked for lack of DNA. Germline V gives CDR1 SEHNR, CDR2 FQNEAQ (reference sequence). The CDR3 covers 14 residues. The CDR3 spells CASSSTSGEETQYF. The variable domain in full, with the rest retrieved from reference TRBV7-9 and TRBJ2-5, is DTGVSQNPRHKITKRGQNVTFRCDPISEHNRLYWYRQTLGQGPEFLTYFQNEAQLEKSRLLSDRFSAERPKGSFSTLEIQRTEQGDSAMYLCASSSTSGEETQYFGPGTRLLVL.

The rearrangement joins TRBV12-3 or TRBV12-4 to TRBJ2-3. This CDR3 has 13 amino acids. CDR3 region: CASSFVRTDTQYF.

V and J are TRBV27 and TRBJ2-3; the TCRdb call, TRBD2, lacks DNA for checking. Germline CDR1 MNHEY, CDR2 SMNVEV (reference sequence). The CDR3 contains 17 residues. The CDR3 sequence is CASTSTREVGGTDTQYF.

The rearrangement uses TRBV2 and TRBJ1-1. The CDR3 contains 11 residues. In germline, CDR1 is SNHLY, CDR2 FYNNEI. The CDR3 spells CASRVGFEAFF. The variable domain in full, completed from reference TRBV2 and TRBJ1-1, reads EPEVTQTPSHQVTQMGQEVILRCVPISNHLYFYWYRQILGQKVEFLVSFYNNEISEKSEIFDDQFSVERPDGSNFTLKIRSTKLEDSAMYFCASRVGFEAFFGQGTRLTVV.

The chain has TRBV28 and TRBJ1-1. The length of the CDR3 is 16 residues. The germline CDR1 and CDR2 sequences are MDHEN and SYDVKM. The CDR3 here is CASSVPRTEMNTEAFF.

The rearrangement links TRBV18 to TRBJ2-2; TCRdb selects TRBD1, and the lack of DNA leaves this call unchecked. The CDR3 loop spans 15 amino acids. From germline, CDR1 is KGHSH and CDR2 LQKENI. CDR3 region: CASSPGQGSTGELFF.

The rearrangement links TRBV4-3 to TRBJ2-1; TCRdb picks TRBD1, but there is no DNA to check that call. Germline V gene data show CDR1 as LGHNA and CDR2 as YSLEER. This CDR3 is 19 amino acids long. The CDR3 spells CASSLYYRGTATHIGEQFF.